These 21 T cell receptor beta chains share one sample of origin, sequenced in a study of cytomegalovirus exposure and HLA in healthy donors. PCR amplification relied on 60 Vbeta primers (plus 13 Jbeta primers). Generated by immunoSEQ multiplex PCR, the TCRdb table keeps only in-frame clones and is missing some. Seen here are some 240,000 clones, around four fifths observed once, and the top ten hold 3.8%. Sequenced sample: PBMCs. The receptors shown here come from a male donor in good health and CMV-seronegative.

This sequence joins TRBV5-1 and TRBJ2-6; D not certain. The V gene's germline CDR1 is SGHRS and CDR2 YFSETQ. The CDR3 covers 16 residues. V lost 0 bases, J lost 0 bases, and 7 bases lay in between. CDR3 nucleotides: TGCGCCAGCAGCTTGGCAGGAAACTCTGGGGCCAACGTCCTGACTTTC. Amino acid sequence: CASSLAGNSGANVLTF.

This chain uses TRBV5-6 with TRBJ2-4; 10 bases agree with TRBD2. Germline CDR1 SGHDT, CDR2 YYEEEE. The CDR3 is made up of 19 amino acids. V was pared by 4 bases and J by 2 bases, with 15 bases of the junction left unmatched. The CDR3: CASSKGLANTYGTKNIQYF. DNA for the CDR3: TGTGCCAGCAGCAAGGGACTAGCGAATACTTATGGGACCAAAAACATTCAGTACTTC. The full variable domain, completed using reference TRBV5-6 and TRBJ2-4, is DAGVTQSPTHLIKTRGQQVTLRCSPKSGHDTVSWYQQALGQGPQFIFQYYEEEERQRGNFPDRFSGHQFPNYSSELNVNALLLGDSALYLCASSKGLANTYGTKNIQYFGAGTRLSVL.

The chain carries TRBV27 and TRBJ1-2; a weak D match, TRBD1 (5 bases). This CDR3 is built from 13 residues. Trimming took off 3 bases at V and 7 bases at J, with 12 bases between the two ends. Germline V gives CDR1 MNHEY, CDR2 SMNVEV (reference sequence). The CDR3, as DNA: TGTGCCAGCAGTTTCGCGGGGGTGGGTGGCTACACCTTC. Amino acids: CASSFAGVGGYTF.

Notes on this clone: This specimen includes other DNA sequences encoding the same CDR3. The rearrangement links TRBV19 to TRBJ2-7; 8 nucleotides align to TRBD1. Trimming cost V 3 bases and J 0 bases; bases outside gene matches: 4. CDR3 length equals 15 residues. CDR1 is LNHDA, CDR2 SQIVND, per germline (reference sequence). CDR3: CASSIGTGGSYEQYF. The CDR3 coding sequence is TGTGCCAGTAGTATCGGAACAGGGGGCTCCTACGAGCAGTACTTC.

CDR3 sequence: CASSIRPGAGFYEQYF. The CDR3 bases are TGTGCCAGTAGTATAAGGCCCGGGGCGGGATTCTACGAGCAGTACTTC. This rearrangement joins TRBV19 to TRBJ2-7, with D possibly being TRBD2 (6 bases). The length of the CDR3 is 16 residues. Germline CDR1 reads LNHDA; CDR2 reads SQIVND (reference sequence). Between the trimmed V and J ends, which lost 2 bases and 3 bases, there was a span of 17 bases.

The chain has TRBV6-6 and TRBJ2-3; D may be TRBD1 (6 bases). The CDR3 totals 16 residues. The germline V and J ends were trimmed by 6 bases and 3 bases, with 19 bases remaining between them. CDR1 and CDR2 from the germline V gene are MNHNY and SVGAGI (reference sequence). The CDR3 sequence: CASRPTGSRWTDTQYF. The DNA for the CDR3 is TGTGCCAGCAGACCTACAGGGTCCAGGTGGACAGATACGCAGTATTTT.

The V gene is TRBV7-2, the J gene TRBJ2-5, with 9 bases fitting TRBD1. The CDR3 runs 16 residues. The germline gives CDR1 SGHTA, CDR2 FQGNSA. J was trimmed by 4 bases and V by 1 base; bases with no gene match: 7. CDR3 region: CASSLDRGRLRETQYF. DNA of the CDR3: TGTGCCAGCAGCTTAGACAGGGGGCGATTGAGAGAGACCCAGTACTTC.

The genes are TRBV10-2 and TRBJ1-2; D gene unclear. The germline CDR1 and CDR2 sequences are WSHSY and SAAADI. This CDR3 spans 13 amino acids. V shed 2 bases and J shed 5 bases, with 9 bases lying between them. The CDR3, as DNA: TGCGCCAGCAGTGAGAGCGCCCCATATGGCTACACCTTC. Its protein product is CASSESAPYGYTF.

The V gene is TRBV5-4, the J gene TRBJ2-3, with 11 bases aligning to TRBD2. With 4 bases clipped from V and 4 bases from J, the junction kept 5 bases outside the gene matches. Germline loops: CDR1 SGHNT, CDR2 YYREEE (reference sequence). CDR3 size: 15 residues. As DNA, the CDR3 is TGTGCCAGCAGCCCGACTAGCGGGAACCCAGATACGCAGTATTTT. Translated, it gives CASSPTSGNPDTQYF.

V is TRBV7-9 and J is TRBJ1-3; 9 bases are shared with TRBD1. The CDR3 runs 16 residues. CDR1 SEHNR and CDR2 FQNEAQ come from the germline V gene (reference sequence). V gave up 4 bases and J gave up 1 base; unmatched junction bases: 5. The CDR3: CASSSGQGSSGNTIYF. CDR3 DNA sequence: TGTGCCAGCAGCTCTGGACAGGGGTCGTCTGGAAACACCATATATTTT.

Concerning this clone: Germline is not matched at one junction end, which may reflect a read error. The chain links TRBV7-9 to TRBJ2-7, with 8 bases fitting TRBD1. CDR3 size: 16 residues. Germline CDR1 is SEHNR and CDR2 is FQNEAQ (reference sequence). This CDR3 is CSSSSSWGQADYEQYF. The CDR3 DNA follows: TGTTCCAGCAGCTCCTCCTGGGGACAGGCTGACTACGAGCAGTACTTC.

The chain combines TRBV9 with TRBJ1-3, with 7 bases identical to TRBD1. The CDR3 loop spans 13 amino acids. Germline CDR1 is SGDLS and CDR2 is YYNGEE. Trimming cost V 3 bases and J 4 bases; bases outside gene matches: 1. CDR3 sequence: CASSATGGNTIYF. The CDR3 bases are TGTGCCAGCAGCGCGACAGGGGGAAACACCATATATTTT.

CDR3 in amino acids: CASSIRGRLPGELFF. CDR3 DNA: TGTGCCAGTAGTATAAGGGGGAGACTTCCCGGGGAGCTGTTTTTT. The chain uses TRBV19 and TRBJ2-2, with D possibly matching TRBD1 (6 bases). Per germline, CDR1 LNHDA and CDR2 SQIVND (reference sequence). Trimming removed 2 bases at V and 6 bases at J, with 13 bases between. The CDR3 is made up of 15 amino acids. Based on the CDR3 plus reference TRBV19 and TRBJ2-2, the full variable domain is DGGITQSPKYLFRKEGQNVTLSCEQNLNHDAMYWYRQDPGQGLRLIYYSQIVNDFQKGDIAEGYSVSREKKESFPLTVTSAQKNPTAFYLCASSIRGRLPGELFFGEGSRLTVL.

The gene calls are TRBV6-5 and TRBJ2-7; 12 bases align to TRBD2. The CDR3 runs 16 residues. CDR1 and CDR2 from the germline V gene are MNHEY and SVGAGI. V shed 0 bases and J 0 bases; nucleotides not matched to a gene: 0. The CDR3 sequence is CASSYSTSGSSYEQYF. CDR3 coding DNA: TGTGCCAGCAGTTACTCGACTAGCGGGAGCTCCTACGAGCAGTACTTC.

This clone has just a few counts. This rearrangement joins TRBV6-4 to TRBJ2-3; 13 nucleotides match TRBD2. V dropped 5 bases and J dropped 4; count of bases not matched to a gene: 3. In germline, CDR1 is MRHNA, CDR2 SNTAGT. This CDR3 is built from 15 residues. The CDR3 DNA follows: TGTGCCAGCAGTCGGACTAGCGGGAGTGCAGATACGCAGTATTTT. Amino acid sequence: CASSRTSGSADTQYF.

Here the CDR3 reads CASQRDSIQETQYF. The CDR3 nucleotides read TGTGCCAGCCAACGGGACTCCATCCAAGAGACCCAGTACTTC. The V and J genes are TRBV28 and TRBJ2-5; the D gene is possibly TRBD2 (6 bases). V was clipped by 8 bases and J by 1 base, with 14 bases between them. Germline V gives CDR1 MDHEN, CDR2 SYDVKM. The CDR3 length is 14 residues.

The chain links TRBV19 to TRBJ2-5; 9 bases agree with TRBD2. CDR1 is LNHDA, CDR2 SQIVND, per germline (reference sequence). V gave up 1 base and J gave up 7 bases; unmatched junction bases: 10. The CDR3 has 16 amino acids. CDR3 region: CASSIGSGTSIMTQYF. DNA of the CDR3: TGTGCCAGTAGTATAGGATCCGGGACTAGCATTATGACCCAGTACTTC.

The chain joins TRBV2 to TRBJ2-1, with 7 bases aligning to TRBD2. CDR1 is SNHLY and CDR2 is FYNNEI in the germline V gene. This CDR3 is 16 amino acids long. The ends lost 3 bases at V and 10 bases at J; junction bases unmatched: 15. The DNA for the CDR3 is TGTGCCAGCAGTGATCGTCGGGAGGAAGTAGGTATAGAGCAGTTCTTC. It yields the protein CASSDRREEVGIEQFF.

This clone was detected only a few times. This chain links TRBV29-1 with TRBJ2-1, with 8 bases aligning to TRBD1. The V and J ends lost 7 bases and 3 bases, in that order; junction bases with no gene match: 8. This CDR3 is 14 amino acids long. Germline V gene sequence: CDR1 SQVTM, CDR2 ANQGSEA. CDR3 in amino acids: CSGQGPPYYNEQFF. CDR3 nucleotide sequence: TGCAGCGGACAGGGGCCCCCCTACTACAATGAGCAGTTCTTC.

The V and J genes are TRBV9 and TRBJ2-1; 7 bases align to TRBD2. The CDR3 is 14 residues long. Losses at the gene ends were 0 bases for V and 3 bases for J; bases not matched to a gene: 0. Germline values: CDR1 SGDLS, CDR2 YYNGEE. Here the CDR3 DNA reads TGTGCCAGCAGCGTAGCTAGCGGCTACAATGAGCAGTTCTTC. It specifies CASSVASGYNEQFF.

This chain joins TRBV2 and TRBJ2-1, with TRBD2 identical over 10 bases. The trim removed 6 bases at V and 2 bases at J, leaving 4 bases unmatched. Germline CDR1 is SNHLY and CDR2 is FYNNEI. This CDR3 contains 15 residues. The CDR3 DNA reads TGTGCCAGCAGAAGGACTAGCGGCACCTACAATGAGCAGTTCTTC. Protein product: CASRRTSGTYNEQFF.